This T cell receptor beta chain emerged from a study of shared clonotypes between healthy human individuals. Overall study results and limits: Limited genetic and exposure-history diversity came from having few donors. Sampling used blood alone; tissue repertoires probably differ.

Authors' processing steps: From ImmunoSEQ came sequences covering only the junction and carrying no quality scores, so filtering differed. Generated by immunoSEQ multiplex PCR, the TCRdb table keeps only in-frame clones and is missing some. V and J calls and clone size are given by that table; D and trimming were obtained from the DNA. The table shows millions of clones, with around 93% occurring only once. Germline CDR1 MNHEY, CDR2 SMNVEV (reference sequence). V lost 1 base and J 1 base, leaving 13 bases between the germline ends. CDR3 size: 16 residues. Positive CCR7 selection of CD45RO-negative cells yielded the naive CD8 cells, and terminally differentiated effector memory CD45RA+ cells were excluded. About this clone: Its antigen is not identified.

The chain carries TRBV27 and TRBJ1-1; weak D call: TRBD1 (6 bases). Sequenced input: naive CD8+ T cells from PBMCs. This sequence originates from a man younger than 30 in good health. Some clones in this sample may be carry-over from other donors' samples. CDR3 in DNA: TGTGCCAGCAGTTTATGGGGGGGCAAGGCGAACACTGAAGCTTTCTTT. Translation: CASSLWGGKANTEAFF.